The following is a T cell receptor beta chain sequence with its context. The protocol was immunoSEQ multiplex PCR, while the TCRdb copy is restricted to in-frame clones and leaves out a portion. Of around 73,000 clones listed, roughly 92% were seen once; the top ten hold about 2.8%. This entry comes from a study of T cell changes during pregnancy in multiple sclerosis. The ends were cut back, 5 bases at V and 2 bases at J, with 12 bases in the middle. The CDR3 is 14 amino acids. CDR1 is LNHDA, CDR2 SQIVND, per germline (reference sequence). The sample consisted of peripheral blood, taken in the third trimester of pregnancy. This sequence joins TRBV19 and TRBJ1-2, with TRBD1 as a possible D gene (5 bases). The receptor comes from a female donor in good health, enrolled as a control in a pregnancy study. CDR3 in amino acids: CASSGAVGNYGYTF. CDR3 nucleotide sequence: TGTGCCAGTAGTGGGGCAGTTGGAAACTATGGCTACACCTTC.